What follows are 2 T cell receptor beta chains derived from one specimen sequenced in a study of T cell repertoires in cytomegalovirus infection. For these TCRs, the target antigens are not known. MiXCR, applied by TCRdb to the reads, yields one record per CDR3 protein. Of some 940,000 distinct CDR3 sequences listed, roughly 30% were seen once; the top ten hold over 13%. The sample consisted of cultured CD8+ T cells from PBMCs, taken from culture after CMV antigen stimulation. The receptors come from a human donor in good health (CMV status not recorded). Some clones in this sample may be carry-over from other donors' samples.

This clonotype has a count of ten or more. The chain carries TRBV7-8 and TRBJ2-3; weak D call: TRBD2 (6 bases). Germline V gene data show CDR1 as SGHVS and CDR2 as FQNEAQ. The CDR3 is made up of 17 amino acids. Trimming stripped 5 bases from V and 0 bases from J, with 18 bases between. CDR3 region: CASSQPRGIPSTDTQYF. The DNA for the CDR3 is TGTGCCAGCAGCCAACCCCGGGGGATCCCTAGCACAGATACGCAGTATTTT.

This clonotype appeared many times. This rearrangement joins TRBV7-2 to TRBJ1-2; D gene ambiguous. The V end lost 4 bases, the J end lost 1 base, and 13 bases lay between the germline ends. CDR3 size: 15 residues. Germline CDR1 and CDR2: SGHTA and FQGNSA. CDR3 sequence: CASSSTRASNYGYTF. CDR3 DNA: TGTGCCAGCAGCTCAACGCGGGCTAGTAACTATGGCTACACCTTC.